The T cell receptor beta chain described here comes from a study of regulatory T cells in long-lasting Graves disease. The CDR3 is 16 residues long. V was shortened by 3 bases and J by 2 bases, with 13 bases between the two germline ends. Germline values: CDR1 MDHEN, CDR2 SYDVKM. For TCR beta, libraries came from iRepertoire HTBI primers and Arm-PCR of CDR3 regions. TCRdb reprocessed the multiplex PCR reads via MiXCR and lists one record per CDR3 protein. The data hold fewer than 450,000 distinct CDR3 sequences, with roughly 15% observed a single time. At least ten counts were recorded for this clonotype. Its antigen is unknown. Study-wide findings and caveats: Newly diagnosed disease favored TRBV20-1 and TRBJ2-1 over persistent disease. Newly diagnosed patients shared 1,000 or so public clonotypes; persistent patients shared more than 2,500.

Indicated time point: newly diagnosed GD, antithyroid drugs for less than 3 months. Generation of the TCR library employed RNA extracted from PBMCs. Peripheral blood, about 10 milliliters per patient, was collected in EDTA tubes. This sample was shared with a second study, whose subject was T cells in Graves' hyperthyroidism and ophthalmopathy. That source notes: Using the HTBI primer set, a first-round RT-PCR was run on the TCR CDR3.

V usage is TRBV28 and J usage is TRBJ1-4; D uncertain. The receptor was isolated from a woman aged 40-49 years with Graves disease. The sequencing here drew on peripheral blood mononuclear cells (PBMCs), taken at new diagnosis, from a patient treated with antithyroid drugs. The DNA for the CDR3 is TGTGCCAGCAGTTTGGGAAGGGCGTATACTAATGAAAAACTGTTTTTT. Residues: CASSLGRAYTNEKLFF.